This T cell receptor (beta chain) was profiled in a study of OX40 agonist ivuxolimab in advanced cancers. TCRdb keeps only in-frame clones here, not all; method: immunoSEQ multiplex PCR. The sample lists 62,000 or so clones; over 80% were seen once. The CDR3 runs to 13 residues. After removal of 3 bases from V and 2 bases from J, the junction contained 1 base not matched to a gene. Germline assignment: CDR1 SGHTS and CDR2 YDEGEE. In regard to this clone: Antigen: not known.

Study-level results: Clones of CD4+ and CD8+ blood T cells grew by week 6 at doses of 0.1 to 3.0 mg/kg.

This TCR was sampled from an adult with an advanced solid tumor such as melanoma, head and neck, liver or kidney cancer. The specimen was CD4+ or CD8+ T cells sorted from blood, collected in a trial of the OX40 agonist ivuxolimab. This chain joins TRBV5-8 and TRBJ2-5; 7 nucleotides line up with TRBD1. The CDR3 loop is CASSWDSQETQYF. The CDR3 DNA follows: TGTGCCAGCAGCTGGGACAGTCAAGAGACCCAGTACTTC.